This T cell receptor beta chain comes out of a study of CD8 T cells in ankylosing spondylitis. Using quantitative 5'-RACE with molecular barcodes, the authors made TCR beta libraries. One entry per CDR3 protein results from TCRdb running MiXCR on the 5' RACE reads. The data show about 150,000 distinct CDR3 sequences, 25% to 35% seen once. CDR3 length: 15 amino acids. The V end lost 0 bases, the J end lost 6 bases, and 15 bases lay between the germline ends. CDR1 and CDR2 (germline): DFQATT, SNEGSKA (reference sequence). This clonotype was counted at least ten times. Its antigen remains unknown. Study-level results: Earlier work had already found some motif variants in reactive arthritis synovial fluid and blood. Disease-linked clones displayed a CD8+ phenotype and appeared relatively rarely in peripheral blood. Characteristic, it appeared, of ankylosing spondylitis blood was a TCR beta motif of eight or nine highly homologous variants.

Sequenced input: synovial fluid, either unsorted or a sorted T cell fraction (not recorded which). This chain uses TRBV20-1 with TRBJ1-5; D perhaps matches TRBD1 (5 bases). The TCR was taken from a male donor with ankylosing spondylitis. The CDR3 nucleotides read TGCAGTGCTAGAGATAGGACGGGGGGTGGTCAGCCCCAGCATTTT. This sequence encodes CSARDRTGGGQPQHF.